Reported below is one T cell receptor (beta chain). Its target antigen remains unknown. The record has no base qualities; no much larger clone is one base away. Ficoll-Paque density gradient centrifugation was used to isolate PBMCs. Trimming takes 0 bases from V and 0 bases from J, and the germline ends sit 4 bases apart. The CDR3 goes from the cysteine to the phenylalanine over 13 residues. Just CDR3 DNA is preserved here, 39 bases in frame from base 1. From the germline V gene, CDR1 is SGDLS and CDR2 is YYNGEE. This sample was taken from a study of T-cell memory formation after mild COVID-19 (dated by TCRdb to the early 2020s). As for the study more broadly: TCR sequence clusters from the two donors were largely donor specific. In two donors, T-cell clones that expanded and contracted after mild COVID-19 were followed by sequencing TCRalpha and TCRbeta repertoires longitudinally. Two young, previously healthy adult volunteers, one female and one male, were included in the cohort.

The data were produced on an Illumina NovaSeq 6000. cDNA libraries for TCRalpha and TCRbeta were prepared by 5'RACE using constant-segment primers, with sample barcodes and unique molecular identifiers added. RNA was extracted from every sample with Trizol reagent. Amplification of the libraries took two PCR steps, and the second step added a second sample barcode plus Illumina TruSeq adapters. The libraries were sequenced on an Illumina NovaSeq using 2 x 150 bp paired-end reads. For the original study's pipeline: With migec v1.2.7, reads were demultiplexed and then collapsed into UMI-guided consensus sequences. Using mixcr v2.1.11, the UMI consensuses were aligned to TRA and TRB V and J templates and assembled into clonotypes. A clonotype was counted as expanded or contracted only when both edgeR and NoisET called the clonotype significant, with the noise models trained on biological replicates. For edgeR calls, the cutoffs were a false discovery rate-adjusted p below 0.01 and a log2 fold-change threshold of 1. As an exploratory analysis of dynamics, max-normalized trajectories of the 1000 most abundant clonotypes were examined with PCA combined with hierarchical clustering. Each responding clone was given a CD4 or CD8 phenotype based on the CD4+ and CD8+ repertoires, which had been sequenced separately. The public reads were quality trimmed at Q25 with fastp and then assembled into clones with MiXCR by TCRdb, keeping productive beta chains. Entries are consolidated by CDR3 protein sequence, retaining the most common genes and DNA. TCRdb, not the original authors, processed these V and J calls. The sample contains under 250,000 distinct CDR3 sequences, approximately 15% of them found a single time. Of the sample, approximately 2.1% falls within the top ten clones.

On the study overall, not on this receptor specifically: The study included only a couple of mild cases, and larger cohorts that include severe cases with pre-infection samples were judged to be necessary. Clones contracting from day 15 to 85 had balanced CD4/CD8 phenotypes, while a second wave expanding from day 15 to 37 was biased towards CD4+. Some responding clones were detected in pre-infection memory, suggesting pre-existing cross-reactive memory T cells joined the SARS-CoV-2 response. SARS-CoV-2 specificity of the second-wave clones peaking on day 37 was not confirmed. Contracting CD4+ clones turned up mainly in the CM and EM memory subsets, whereas EMRA was where CD8+ clones were enriched.

Here the chain combines TRBV9 and TRBJ2-7; no D gene call is confident. Source material: PBMCs or a T cell subset sorted from them (not recorded which). The sequence came from an adult woman who had mild COVID-19 (a few samples of this study predate the infection). The sample titles of this study are shuffled in the database, so cell type and time point are left out; the donor was told from shared clones. The CDR3 amino acid sequence is: CASSVGGSYEQYF. DNA sequence: TGTGCCAGCAGCGTAGGGGGCTCCTACGAGCAGTACTTC.